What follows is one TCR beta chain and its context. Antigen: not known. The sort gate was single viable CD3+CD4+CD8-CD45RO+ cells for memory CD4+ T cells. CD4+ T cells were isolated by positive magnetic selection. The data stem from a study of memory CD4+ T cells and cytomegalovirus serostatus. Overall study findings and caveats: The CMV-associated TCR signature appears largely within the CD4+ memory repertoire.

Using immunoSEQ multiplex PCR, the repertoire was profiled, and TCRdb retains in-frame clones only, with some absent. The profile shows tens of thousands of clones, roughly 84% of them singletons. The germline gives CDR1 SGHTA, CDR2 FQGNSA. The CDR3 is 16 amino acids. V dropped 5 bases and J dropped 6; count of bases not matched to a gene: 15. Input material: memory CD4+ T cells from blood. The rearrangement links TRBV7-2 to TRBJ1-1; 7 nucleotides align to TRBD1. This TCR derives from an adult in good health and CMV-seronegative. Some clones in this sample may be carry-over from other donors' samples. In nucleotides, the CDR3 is TGTGCCAGCAGCCGAAACCCGGACAGGACGGGGTCTGAAGCTTTCTTT. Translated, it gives CASSRNPDRTGSEAFF.